This T cell receptor (beta chain) is drawn from a study of blood T cell repertoires in COVID-19. Study-wide context: Samples taken during acute and convalescent COVID-19 were collected in the United States, Italy and Spain. The cDNA or gDNA used as material had been derived from T cells, B-cell-depleted T cells, or PBMCs.

The authors' processing: Scientists estimated how many nucleated cells there were by amplifying reference gene primers. Assay: immunoSEQ multiplex PCR; the TCRdb copy retains only in-frame clones and omits some. V and J calls plus clone size are reproduced from that table; the DNA served to infer D and trimming. The data show about 300,000 clones, 80% to 90% seen once. One Seattle source followed patients from active infection through their disease course. CDR1 and CDR2 (germline): SGHNT, YYREEE (reference sequence). The V segment lost 3 bases and the J segment 2 bases; nucleotides outside the gene matches: 4. CDR3 length: 14 residues.

This TCR derives from a woman aged 45-65 years with COVID-19, enrolled during active disease. V gene TRBV5-4 combines with J gene TRBJ2-7, with 8 bases matching TRBD1. Material for sequencing was peripheral blood. CDR3: CASSWRQGTYEQYF. In DNA form, the CDR3 reads TGTGCCAGCAGCTGGAGACAGGGGACCTACGAGCAGTACTTC. The full variable domain, with the rest looked up from reference TRBV5-4 and TRBJ2-7, is ETGVTQSPTHLIKTRGQQVTLRCSSQSGHNTVSWYQQALGQGPQFIFQYYREEENGRGNFPPRFSGLQFPNYSSELNVNALELDDSALYLCASSWRQGTYEQYFGPGTRLTVT.